Given below is one TCR beta chain in context. TCRdb itself ran the RT-PCR reads through MiXCR, one entry per CDR3 protein. Among approximately 210,000 distinct CDR3 sequences listed, around two fifths were seen once. This record comes from a study of patients and donors after allogeneic stem cell transplantation. The junction had 16 bases not matched to a gene; V was cut back by 7 bases and J by 7 bases. CDR3 length equals 17 residues. This TCR came from a human donor who was either an allogeneic HSCT recipient or a stem cell or donor lymphocyte infusion donor (not recorded which). It is not recorded whose cells these are; they may come from a transplant donor. Input material: blood, either unsorted or a sorted T cell fraction (not recorded which). The chain joins TRBV12-3 or TRBV12-4 to TRBJ2-1; 10 bases fit TRBD2. This chain's CDR3 is CASNPTPLAGVINEQFF. The CDR3, as DNA: TGTGCCAGCAATCCGACTCCCCTAGCGGGAGTCATAAATGAGCAGTTCTTC.